Listed here are 13 T cell receptor beta chains from one sample, sequenced in a study of early T cells in non-severe SARS-CoV-2 infection. TCRdb independently ran MiXCR on the 5' RACE reads; one entry per CDR3 protein. The table records fewer than 50,000 distinct CDR3 sequences, nearly 7.5% of them present only once. Sequencing was performed on whole blood. These receptors were taken from an adult who was a healthcare worker with PCR-confirmed SARS-CoV-2 infection or an uninfected control (not recorded which).

The chain is built from TRBV19 and TRBJ1-2; TRBD1 aligns across 12 bases. The CDR3 length is 19 residues. Germline V gene lookup returns CDR1 LNHDA and CDR2 SQIVND (reference sequence). J was trimmed by 1 base and V by 8 bases; bases with no gene match: 17. CDR3 sequence reads: CASRPLYARDRGRNYGYTF. The DNA for the CDR3 is TGTGCCAGTCGACCCCTCTACGCCCGGGACAGGGGGCGTAACTATGGCTACACCTTC. The full variable domain, in which reference TRBV19 and TRBJ1-2 provide the parts outside the CDR3, is DGGITQSPKYLFRKEGQNVTLSCEQNLNHDAMYWYRQDPGQGLRLIYYSQIVNDFQKGDIAEGYSVSREKKESFPLTVTSAQKNPTAFYLCASRPLYARDRGRNYGYTFGSGTRLTVV.

This clonotype appeared a few times. The chain couples TRBV14 to TRBJ1-2; D possibly corresponds to TRBD1 (6 bases). CDR3 length equals 17 residues. V was shortened by 3 bases and J by 0 bases, with 17 bases between the two germline ends. Germline CDR1 is SGHDN and CDR2 is FVKESK. The CDR3 protein is CASSHLGQYPANYGYTF. CDR3 DNA: TGTGCCAGCAGCCACCTGGGACAATACCCAGCTAACTATGGCTACACCTTC.

The chain joins TRBV7-2 to TRBJ2-3; D is tentatively TRBD1 or TRBD2 (6 bases each). Germline assignment: CDR1 SGHTA and CDR2 FQGNSA. The V end lost 3 bases, the J end lost 0 bases, and 19 bases lay between the germline ends. CDR3 length equals 18 residues. The CDR3: CASSFISLWGASTDTQYF. CDR3 DNA sequence: TGTGCCAGCAGCTTTATTTCTCTGTGGGGGGCGAGCACAGATACGCAGTATTTT.

This clonotype came up once. V usage is TRBV7-9 and J usage is TRBJ2-1; tentative D call: TRBD2 (5 bases). The CDR3 is 15 residues long. CDR1 SEHNR and CDR2 FQNEAQ come from the germline V gene (reference sequence). V lost 5 bases and J lost 7, with 18 bases in between. The CDR3 nucleotides are TGTGCCAGCAGCCCCCGCGGGCTAGCACGGAATGAGCAGTTCTTC. Translating gives CASSPRGLARNEQFF.

The table lists this clonotype with a few counts. The chain is built from TRBV7-9 and TRBJ2-7; D not resolved. CDR3 length equals 13 residues. Trimming took off 4 bases at V and 2 bases at J, with 9 bases between the two ends. Germline CDR1 SEHNR, CDR2 FQNEAQ (reference sequence). The CDR3 DNA is TGTGCCAGCAGCTCGAAGGGTCCCTACGAGCAGTACTTC. Its translation is CASSSKGPYEQYF.

This clonotype was observed a few times. This chain joins TRBV3-1 and TRBJ2-2; D ambiguous. The V end was cut by 0 bases, the J end by 9 bases, with 11 bases between. Germline V gene data show CDR1 as LGHDT and CDR2 as YNNKEL (reference sequence). This CDR3 comprises 14 residues. CDR3 region: CASSQDLQVRELFF. CDR3 sequence (DNA): TGTGCCAGCAGCCAAGATCTGCAGGTTCGGGAGCTGTTTTTT.

The genes are TRBV7-2 and TRBJ2-3, with 9 bases lining up with TRBD2. This CDR3 spans 14 amino acids. V shed 5 bases and J 7 bases; nucleotides not matched to a gene: 7. Germline-derived CDR1 and CDR2 are SGHTA and FQGNSA. CDR3 coding DNA: TGTGCCAGCAGCAGAGAGCGGGGGGCCAATACGCAGTATTTT. Its translation is CASSRERGANTQYF.

This clonotype occurred many times. The V gene is TRBV29-1, the J gene TRBJ2-1, with 10 bases lining up with TRBD2. The junction had 7 bases not matched to a gene; V was cut back by 6 bases and J by 5 bases. There are 14 residues in the CDR3. Germline V CDR1 and CDR2: SQVTM, ANQGSEA. CDR3 region: CSVKRGGVHNEQFF. CDR3 DNA: TGCAGCGTAAAGCGGGGGGGCGTCCACAATGAGCAGTTCTTC.

This clonotype was detected a few times. This chain uses TRBV27 with TRBJ2-7; tentatively, D is TRBD2 (6 bases). The germline CDR1 and CDR2 sequences are MNHEY and SMNVEV (reference sequence). The CDR3 length is 16 residues. V was pared by 5 bases and J by 3 bases, with 20 bases between. The CDR3 reads CASSLGTGLGNYEQYF. DNA of the CDR3: TGTGCCAGCAGTCTCGGGACTGGATTGGGGAACTACGAGCAGTACTTC.

This clonotype was counted at least ten times. The CDR3 DNA is TGTGCCAGTACTCCGAGACAGTCGAACACTGAAGCTTTCTTT. This encodes CASTPRQSNTEAFF. This sequence joins TRBV19 and TRBJ1-1; maybe TRBD1 (5 bases). CDR3 size: 14 residues. V lost 7 bases and J lost 1, with 13 bases in between. Germline V gives CDR1 LNHDA, CDR2 SQIVND (reference sequence).

There are a few counts of this clonotype. The gene calls are TRBV28 and TRBJ2-1; tentatively, D is TRBD1 (7 bases). This CDR3 is 14 amino acids long. V lost 3 bases and J lost 9, with 15 bases in between. The germline V gene has CDR1 MDHEN and CDR2 SYDVKM. CDR3 protein: CASSFPQGGGEQFF. DNA of the CDR3: TGTGCCAGCAGTTTTCCCCAGGGGGGAGGTGAGCAGTTCTTC.

This rearrangement joins TRBV7-9 to TRBJ2-3; D not resolved. Trimming removed 8 bases at V and 2 bases at J, with 11 bases between. The CDR3 is made up of 13 amino acids. Germline V gene sequence: CDR1 SEHNR, CDR2 FQNEAQ (reference sequence). CDR3 in amino acids: CASEDKTTDTQYF. The CDR3 DNA sequence: TGTGCCAGCGAAGACAAGACCACAGATACGCAGTATTTT.

This clonotype has just a few counts. The chain recombines TRBV20-1 with TRBJ2-7; D uncertain. The CDR3 spans 15 residues. V was trimmed by 0 bases and J by 0 bases, leaving 12 bases between them. CDR1 is DFQATT, CDR2 SNEGSKA, per germline (reference sequence). DNA for the CDR3: TGCAGTGCTAGAGATCGTGGCGGATCCTCCTACGAGCAGTACTTC. Its translation: CSARDRGGSSYEQYF.